These T cell receptor beta chains were read from a single sample in a study of blood T cell repertoires in COVID-19. Some clones are missing from TCRdb's copy, which holds only in-frame ones; the method was immunoSEQ multiplex PCR. This table holds about 290,000 clones, 85% to 90% found once. Sequences were obtained from peripheral blood. These receptor sequences come from a man between 40 and 49 years old with acute or convalescent COVID-19. Both conserved end residues are trimmed from each CDR3.

j_gene,v_gene,CDR3aa
TRBJ2-3,TRBV2,ASSGVGGAQGSTQY
TRBJ2-7,TRBV10-3,ATQGPYSYEQY
TRBJ2-7,TRBV20-1,SGQGGGEQY
TRBJ1-6,TRBV5-1,ASSSMPGQRPGSSPLH
TRBJ1-4,TRBV19,ASSGFRGEKLF
TRBJ1-2,TRBV12-5,ASGLGREGNYGYT
TRBJ2-7,TRBV7-2,ASSPLGLTSYEQY
TRBJ1-1,TRBV12-3/TRBV12-4,ASSLRNTEAF
TRBJ1-1,TRBV12-3/TRBV12-4,ASARGNTEAF
TRBJ2-3,TRBV5-4,ASSPTSSGGPTDTQY
TRBJ1-1,TRBV10-3,AISESTGEKAF
TRBJ1-4,TRBV28,ASSPDRVREKLF
TRBJ1-6,TRBV5-4,ASSFTGDNSPLH
TRBJ1-6,TRBV9,ASSVRTGTHDSPLH
TRBJ1-1,TRBV30,AWDTGLNTEAF
TRBJ2-3,TRBV6-1,ASSEIVRDTQY
TRBJ1-5,TRBV5-1,ASSPGSNQPQH
TRBJ1-1,TRBV18,ASSPNWDSHEAF
TRBJ1-1,TRBV5-1,ASSPGGGETEAF
TRBJ1-5,TRBV9,ASSPGQARNQPQH
TRBJ1-1,TRBV19,ASSTRTGIRMGTEAF
TRBJ1-6,TRBV5-1,ASSLTIQGSNSPLH
TRBJ2-2,TRBV5-1,ASSLDIRGTGELF
TRBJ2-7,TRBV5-1,ASSPQGSPGEQY
TRBJ2-5,TRBV11-2,ASSLGAETQY
TRBJ2-7,TRBV5-8,ASSPTGTEQY
TRBJ1-1,TRBV7-9,ASSLWVGRGSNTEAF
TRBJ1-5,TRBV10-3,ATAFTGGGDQPQH
TRBJ2-7,TRBV19,ASSPGTSGGYSYEQY
TRBJ1-5,TRBV6-2/TRBV6-3,ASSYSSYSNQPQH
TRBJ2-1,TRBV7-3,ASSMDRGDEQF
TRBJ1-1,TRBV30,AWRQGPTEAF
TRBJ1-4,TRBV12-5,ASGLAGMSEKLF
TRBJ1-6,TRBV12-5,ASGLYPQGPLH